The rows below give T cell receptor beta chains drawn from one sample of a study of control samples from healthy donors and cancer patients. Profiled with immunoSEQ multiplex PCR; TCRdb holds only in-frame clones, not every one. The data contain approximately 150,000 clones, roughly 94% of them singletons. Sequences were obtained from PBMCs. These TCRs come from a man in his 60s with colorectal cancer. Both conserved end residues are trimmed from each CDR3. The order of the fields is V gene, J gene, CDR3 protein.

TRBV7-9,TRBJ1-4,ASRWGTDEKLF
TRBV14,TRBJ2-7,ASSQLQATLYEQY
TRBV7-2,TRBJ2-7,ASSLAAGWDEQY
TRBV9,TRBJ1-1,ASSAQTGSNTEAF
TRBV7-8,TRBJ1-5,ASSVRQGSQPQH
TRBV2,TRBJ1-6,ASRVGTAYNSPLH
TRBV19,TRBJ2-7,ASRTTDTYEQY
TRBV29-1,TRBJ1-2,SVDPKVGTVGNGYT
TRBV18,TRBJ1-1,ASSTPWDTEAF
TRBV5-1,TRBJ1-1,ASSVDRNTEAF
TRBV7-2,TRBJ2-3,ASSPRVSGGRTDTQY